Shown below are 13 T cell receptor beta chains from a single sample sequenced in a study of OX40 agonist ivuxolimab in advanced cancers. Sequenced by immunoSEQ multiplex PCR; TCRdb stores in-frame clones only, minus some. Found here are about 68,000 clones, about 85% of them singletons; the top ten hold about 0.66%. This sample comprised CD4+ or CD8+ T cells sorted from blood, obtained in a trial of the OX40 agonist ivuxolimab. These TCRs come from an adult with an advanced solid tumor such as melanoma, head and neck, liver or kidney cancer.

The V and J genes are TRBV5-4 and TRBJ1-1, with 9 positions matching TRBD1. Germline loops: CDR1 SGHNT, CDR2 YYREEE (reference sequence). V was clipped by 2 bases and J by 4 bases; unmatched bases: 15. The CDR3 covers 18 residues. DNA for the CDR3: TGTGCCAGCAGCTTAAGTCCCGGGACAGGGATTTCTGCCACTGAAGCTTTCTTT. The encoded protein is CASSLSPGTGISATEAFF. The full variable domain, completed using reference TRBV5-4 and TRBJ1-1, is ETGVTQSPTHLIKTRGQQVTLRCSSQSGHNTVSWYQQALGQGPQFIFQYYREEENGRGNFPPRFSGLQFPNYSSELNVNALELDDSALYLCASSLSPGTGISATEAFFGQGTRLTVV.

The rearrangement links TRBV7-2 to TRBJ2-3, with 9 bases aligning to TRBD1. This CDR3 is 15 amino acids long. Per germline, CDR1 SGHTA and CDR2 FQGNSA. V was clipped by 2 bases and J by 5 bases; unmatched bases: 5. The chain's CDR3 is CASSLLQGAVDTQYF. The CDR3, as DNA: TGTGCCAGCAGCTTACTACAGGGGGCAGTAGATACGCAGTATTTT. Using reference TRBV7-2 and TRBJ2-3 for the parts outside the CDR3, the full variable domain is GAGVSQSPSNKVTEKGKDVELRCDPISGHTALYWYRQSLGQGLEFLIYFQGNSAPDKSGLPSDRFSAERTGGSVSTLTIQRTQQEDSAVYLCASSLLQGAVDTQYFGPGTRLTVL.

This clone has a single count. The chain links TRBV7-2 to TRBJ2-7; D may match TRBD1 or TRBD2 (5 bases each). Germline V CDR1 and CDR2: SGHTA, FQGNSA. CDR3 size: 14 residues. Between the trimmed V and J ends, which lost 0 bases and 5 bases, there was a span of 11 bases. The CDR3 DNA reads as TGTGCCAGCAGCTTAGCGGGGACGGCCAACGAGCAGTACTTC. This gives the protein CASSLAGTANEQYF.

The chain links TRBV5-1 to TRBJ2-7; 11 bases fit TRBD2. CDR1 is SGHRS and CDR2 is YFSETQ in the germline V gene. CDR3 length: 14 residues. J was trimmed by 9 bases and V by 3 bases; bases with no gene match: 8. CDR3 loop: CASSSTSGDPRQYF. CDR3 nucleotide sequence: TGCGCCAGCAGCTCGACTAGCGGGGACCCCAGGCAGTACTTC.

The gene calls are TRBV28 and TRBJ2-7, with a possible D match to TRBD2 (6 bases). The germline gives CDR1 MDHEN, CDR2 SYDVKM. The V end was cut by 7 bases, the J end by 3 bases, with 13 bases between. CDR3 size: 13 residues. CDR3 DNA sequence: TGTGCCAGCAAATCGGGACTTTACTACGAGCAGTACTTC. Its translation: CASKSGLYYEQYF. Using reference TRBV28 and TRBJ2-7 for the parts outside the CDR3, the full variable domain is DVKVTQSSRYLVKRTGEKVFLECVQDMDHENMFWYRQDPGLGLRLIYFSYDVKMKEKGDIPEGYSVSREKKERFSLILESASTNQTSMYLCASKSGLYYEQYFGPGTRLTVT.

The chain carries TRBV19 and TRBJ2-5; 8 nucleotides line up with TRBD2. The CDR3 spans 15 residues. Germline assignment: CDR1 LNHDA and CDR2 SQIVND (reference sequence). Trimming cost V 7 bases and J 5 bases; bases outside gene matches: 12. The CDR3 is CASTPRGLAWETQYF. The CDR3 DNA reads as TGTGCCAGTACCCCACGCGGACTAGCTTGGGAGACCCAGTACTTC.

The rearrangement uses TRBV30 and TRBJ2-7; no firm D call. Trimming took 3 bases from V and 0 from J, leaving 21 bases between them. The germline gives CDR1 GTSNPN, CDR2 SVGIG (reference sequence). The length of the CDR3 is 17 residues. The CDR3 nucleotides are TGTGCCTGGAGCCGTCACGGTCCCCCCCGGGTCTCCTACGAGCAGTACTTC. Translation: CAWSRHGPPRVSYEQYF.

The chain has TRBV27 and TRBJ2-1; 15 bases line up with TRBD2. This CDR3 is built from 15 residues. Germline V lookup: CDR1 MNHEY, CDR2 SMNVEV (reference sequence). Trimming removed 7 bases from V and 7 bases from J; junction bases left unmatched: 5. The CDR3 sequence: CASNQGLAGGNEQFF. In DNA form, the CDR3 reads TGTGCCAGCAACCAGGGACTAGCGGGGGGAAATGAGCAGTTCTTC.

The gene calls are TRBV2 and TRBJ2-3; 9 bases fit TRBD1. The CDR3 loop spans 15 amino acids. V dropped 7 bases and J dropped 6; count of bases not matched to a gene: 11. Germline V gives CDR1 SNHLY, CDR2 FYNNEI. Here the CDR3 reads CASKPGTGIADTQYF. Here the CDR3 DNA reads TGTGCCAGCAAGCCCGGGACAGGGATAGCGGATACGCAGTATTTT.

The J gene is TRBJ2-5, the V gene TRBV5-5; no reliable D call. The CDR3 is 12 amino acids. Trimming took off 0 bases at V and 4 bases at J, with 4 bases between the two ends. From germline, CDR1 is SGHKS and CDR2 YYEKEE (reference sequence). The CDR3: CASSLAVETQYF. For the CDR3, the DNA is TGTGCCAGCAGCTTGGCCGTAGAGACCCAGTACTTC.

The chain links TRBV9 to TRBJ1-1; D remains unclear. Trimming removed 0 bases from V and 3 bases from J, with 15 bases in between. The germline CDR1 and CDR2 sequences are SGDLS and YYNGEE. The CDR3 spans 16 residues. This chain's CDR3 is CASSVATSYGYTEAFF. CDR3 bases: TGTGCCAGCAGCGTAGCCACCTCGTACGGATACACTGAAGCTTTCTTT.

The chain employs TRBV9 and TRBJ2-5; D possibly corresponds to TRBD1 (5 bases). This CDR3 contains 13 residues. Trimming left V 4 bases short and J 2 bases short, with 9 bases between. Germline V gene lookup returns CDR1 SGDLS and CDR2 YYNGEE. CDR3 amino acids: CASSRTPQETQYF. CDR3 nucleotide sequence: TGTGCCAGCAGCCGGACACCTCAAGAGACCCAGTACTTC.

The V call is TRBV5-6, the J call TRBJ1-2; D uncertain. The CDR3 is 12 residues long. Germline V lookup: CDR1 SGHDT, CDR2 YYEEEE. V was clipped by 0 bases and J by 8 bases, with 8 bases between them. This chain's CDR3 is CASSLGRVGYTF. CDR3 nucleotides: TGTGCCAGCAGCTTGGGCAGAGTCGGCTACACCTTC.